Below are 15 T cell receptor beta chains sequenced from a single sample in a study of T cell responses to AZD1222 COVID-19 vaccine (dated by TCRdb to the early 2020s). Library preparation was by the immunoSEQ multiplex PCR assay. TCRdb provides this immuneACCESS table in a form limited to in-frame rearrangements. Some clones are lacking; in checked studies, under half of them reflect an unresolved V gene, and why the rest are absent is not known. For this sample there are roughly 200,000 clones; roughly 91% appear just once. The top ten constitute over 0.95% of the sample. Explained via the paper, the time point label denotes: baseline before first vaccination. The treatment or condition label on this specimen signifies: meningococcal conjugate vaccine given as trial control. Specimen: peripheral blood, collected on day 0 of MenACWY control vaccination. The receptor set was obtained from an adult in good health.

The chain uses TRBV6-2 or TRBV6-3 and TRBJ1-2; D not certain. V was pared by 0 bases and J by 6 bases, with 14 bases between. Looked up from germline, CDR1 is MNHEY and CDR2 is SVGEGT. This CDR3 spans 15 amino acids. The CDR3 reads CASSYSGRFSDGYTF. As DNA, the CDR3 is TGTGCCAGCAGTTACTCTGGGAGATTTAGCGATGGCTACACCTTC.

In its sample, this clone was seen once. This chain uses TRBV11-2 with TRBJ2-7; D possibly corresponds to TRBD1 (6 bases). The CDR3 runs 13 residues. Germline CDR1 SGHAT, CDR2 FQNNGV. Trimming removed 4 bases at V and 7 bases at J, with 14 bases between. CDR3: CASSSYRAGEQYF. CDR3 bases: TGTGCCAGCAGCTCTTACAGGGCAGGGGAGCAGTACTTC.

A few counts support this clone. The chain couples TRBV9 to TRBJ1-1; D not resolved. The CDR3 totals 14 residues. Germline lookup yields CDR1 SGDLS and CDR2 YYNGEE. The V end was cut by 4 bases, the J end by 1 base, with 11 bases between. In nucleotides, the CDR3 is TGTGCCAGCAGCTCACTCCACGAGAACACTGAAGCTTTCTTT. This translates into CASSSLHENTEAFF.

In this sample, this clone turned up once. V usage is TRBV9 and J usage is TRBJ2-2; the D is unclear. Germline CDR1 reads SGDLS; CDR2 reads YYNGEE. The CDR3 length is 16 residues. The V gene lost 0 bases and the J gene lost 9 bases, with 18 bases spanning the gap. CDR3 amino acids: CASSVAAGSEGRELFF. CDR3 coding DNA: TGTGCCAGCAGCGTAGCGGCAGGCTCCGAAGGGAGGGAGCTGTTTTTT.

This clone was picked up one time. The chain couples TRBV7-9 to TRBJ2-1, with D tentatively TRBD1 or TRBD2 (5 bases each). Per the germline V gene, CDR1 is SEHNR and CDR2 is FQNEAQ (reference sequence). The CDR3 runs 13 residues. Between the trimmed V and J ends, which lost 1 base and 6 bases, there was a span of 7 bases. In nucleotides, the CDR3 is TGTGCCAGCAGCTTAGGGGACGTCAATGAGCAGTTCTTC. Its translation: CASSLGDVNEQFF.

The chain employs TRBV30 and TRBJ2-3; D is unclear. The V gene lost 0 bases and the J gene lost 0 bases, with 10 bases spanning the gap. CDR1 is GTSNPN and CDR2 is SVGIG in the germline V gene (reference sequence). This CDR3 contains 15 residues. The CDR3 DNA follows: TGTGCCTGGAGTGTAAGGCTGTACAGCACAGATACGCAGTATTTT. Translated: CAWSVRLYSTDTQYF.

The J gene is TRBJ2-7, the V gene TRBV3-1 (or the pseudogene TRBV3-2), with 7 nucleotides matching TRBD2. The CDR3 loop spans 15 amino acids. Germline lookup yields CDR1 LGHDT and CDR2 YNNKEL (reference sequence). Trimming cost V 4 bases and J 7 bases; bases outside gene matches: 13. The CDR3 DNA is TGTGCCAGCAGCCTTTTGGCTAGCGGTCCGGGGGAGCAGTACTTC. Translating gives CASSLLASGPGEQYF.

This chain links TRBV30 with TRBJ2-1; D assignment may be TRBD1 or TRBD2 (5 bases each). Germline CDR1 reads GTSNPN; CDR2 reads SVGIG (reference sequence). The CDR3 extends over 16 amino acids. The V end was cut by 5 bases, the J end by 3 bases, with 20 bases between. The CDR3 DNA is TGTGCCTGGGGACTTTCCGACAGTACTTTCTACAATGAGCAGTTCTTC. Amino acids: CAWGLSDSTFYNEQFF.

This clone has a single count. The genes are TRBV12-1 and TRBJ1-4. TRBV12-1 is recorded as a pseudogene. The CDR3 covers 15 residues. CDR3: CASSPRIGDNEKLFF. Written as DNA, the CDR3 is TGTGCCAGCAGCCCCCGGATTGGGGATAATGAAAAACTGTTTTTT.

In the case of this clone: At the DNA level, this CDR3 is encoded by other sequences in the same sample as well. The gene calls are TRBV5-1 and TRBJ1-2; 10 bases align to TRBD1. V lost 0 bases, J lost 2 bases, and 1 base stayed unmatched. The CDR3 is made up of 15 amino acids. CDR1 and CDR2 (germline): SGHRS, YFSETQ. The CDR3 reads CASSLGGQGNYGYTF. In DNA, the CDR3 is TGCGCCAGCAGCTTGGGGGGACAGGGGAACTATGGCTACACCTTC. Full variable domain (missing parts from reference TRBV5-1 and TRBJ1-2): KAGVTQTPRYLIKTRGQQVTLSCSPISGHRSVSWYQQTPGQGLQFLFEYFSETQRNKGNFPGRFSGRQFSNSRSEMNVSTLELGDSALYLCASSLGGQGNYGYTFGSGTRLTVV.

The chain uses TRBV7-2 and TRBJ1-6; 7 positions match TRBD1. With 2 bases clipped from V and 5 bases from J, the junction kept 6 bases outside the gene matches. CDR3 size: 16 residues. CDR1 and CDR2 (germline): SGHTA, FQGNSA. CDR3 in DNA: TGTGCCAGCAGCTTAAGGGGGCGCAGGGATAATTCACCCCTCCACTTT. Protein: CASSLRGRRDNSPLHF.

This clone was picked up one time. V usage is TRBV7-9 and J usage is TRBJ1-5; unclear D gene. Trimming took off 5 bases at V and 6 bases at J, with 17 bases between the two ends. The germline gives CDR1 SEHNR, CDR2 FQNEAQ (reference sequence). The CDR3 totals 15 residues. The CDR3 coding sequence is TGTGCCAGCAGCCCGAGAGATAGGGAGGGTCAGCCCCAGCATTTT. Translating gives CASSPRDREGQPQHF.

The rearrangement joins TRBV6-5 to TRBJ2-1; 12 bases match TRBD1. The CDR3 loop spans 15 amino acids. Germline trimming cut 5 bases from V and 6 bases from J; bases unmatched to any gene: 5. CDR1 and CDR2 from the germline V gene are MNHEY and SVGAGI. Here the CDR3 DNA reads TGTGCCAGCAGTAGCCGGGACAGGGGGCCCAATGAGCAGTTCTTC. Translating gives CASSSRDRGPNEQFF.

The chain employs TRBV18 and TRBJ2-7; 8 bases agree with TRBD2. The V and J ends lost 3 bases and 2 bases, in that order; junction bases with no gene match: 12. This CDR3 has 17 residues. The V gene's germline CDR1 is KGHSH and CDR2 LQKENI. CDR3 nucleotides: TGTGCCAGCTCACCGCGGACACGAAACGGGAGGGCCTACGAGCAGTACTTC. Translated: CASSPRTRNGRAYEQYF.

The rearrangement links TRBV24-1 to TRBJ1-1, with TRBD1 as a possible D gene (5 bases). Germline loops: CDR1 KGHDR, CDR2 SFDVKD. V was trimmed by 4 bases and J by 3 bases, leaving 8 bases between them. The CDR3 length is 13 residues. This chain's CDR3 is CATSEGRDTEAFF. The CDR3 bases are TGTGCCACCAGTGAGGGGCGCGACACTGAAGCTTTCTTT.